A selection of T cell receptor beta chains follows, all from one sample in a study of PD-1 blockade in classical Hodgkin lymphoma. Repertoires were generated with immunoSEQ multiplex PCR, while TCRdb's copy carries only in-frame clones and drops some. The profile shows tens of thousands of clones, about 88% of them singletons. The source material was peripheral blood mononuclear cells (PBMCs), sampled before the second cycle of nivolumab. The receptors derive from a human donor with classical Hodgkin lymphoma. Both conserved end residues are part of each CDR3. Each record gives: CDR3 protein, CDR3 DNA, V gene, D gene, J gene, clone size. A D gene is named only where the DNA matches it firmly. Not all rows give a size; the values are once, few, many and, for expanded clones, a class.

CASRPGLAGAGELFF TGTGCCAGCAGACCCGGACTAGCGGGGGCCGGGGAGCTGTTTTTT TRBV6-1 TRBD2 TRBJ2-2 NA
CASSLAVVGTDTQYF TGTGCCAGCAGCTTAGCGGTAGTAGGTACAGATACGCAGTATTTT TRBV7-2 NA TRBJ2-3 NA
CASRSGYNEQFF TGTGCCTCCCGTTCCGGGTACAATGAGCAGTTCTTC TRBV7-9 NA TRBJ2-1 NA
CASSLDEHHRGLGVTGELFF TGTGCCAGCAGTTTAGACGAGCACCACAGGGGCCTAGGTGTCACCGGGGAGCTGTTTTTT TRBV28 TRBD1 TRBJ2-2 NA
CASSYPGAYEQYF TGCGCCAGCAGCTACCCAGGAGCCTACGAGCAGTACTTC TRBV5-1 NA TRBJ2-7 NA
CASSRDGNSYEQYF TGTGCCAGCAGCCGGGACGGAAACTCCTACGAGCAGTACTTC TRBV6-5 NA TRBJ2-7 NA
CASSLGLNTEAFF TGTGCCAGCAGCTTGGGGTTGAACACTGAAGCTTTCTTT TRBV5-5 NA TRBJ1-1 NA
CASSQEAGPRSYEQYF TGCGCCAGCAGCCAAGAGGCGGGGCCGCGCTCCTACGAGCAGTACTTC TRBV4-1 NA TRBJ2-7 NA
CASSMGDIALRLYGYTF TGTGCCAGTAGTATGGGGGACATCGCACTCCGACTCTATGGCTACACCTTC TRBV19 NA TRBJ1-2 once
CATSRERGEWITDTQYF TGTGCCACCAGCAGAGAACGCGGAGAGTGGATCACAGATACGCAGTATTTT TRBV15 NA TRBJ2-3 NA
CASSLGGLGGQVTEAFF TGTGCCAGCAGTTTGGGGGGGCTGGGGGGCCAAGTCACTGAAGCTTTCTTT TRBV27 NA TRBJ1-1 NA
CASDRTNTGELFF TGTGCCAGTGATAGGACGAACACCGGGGAGCTGTTTTTT TRBV19 NA TRBJ2-2 NA
CASKPGRTQETQYF TGTGCCAGTAAACCGGGTAGAACCCAAGAGACCCAGTACTTC TRBV19 NA TRBJ2-5 NA
CATHGNGQGLSDTQYF TGTGCCACCCATGGGAACGGACAGGGATTATCGGATACGCAGTATTTT TRBV6-6 TRBD1 TRBJ2-3 NA
CASSQDLSGSGNEQFF TGTGCCAGCAGCCAAGACCTTAGCGGGAGTGGGAATGAGCAGTTCTTC TRBV4-2 TRBD2 TRBJ2-1 NA
CASSPGTKAPEQFF TGTGCCAGCAGCCCCGGGACAAAGGCTCCTGAGCAGTTCTTC TRBV4-2 NA TRBJ2-1 NA
CASKPGQGASPLHF TGTGCCAGCAAACCGGGACAGGGGGCTTCACCCCTCCACTTT TRBV2 TRBD1 TRBJ1-6 NA
CAVGASGGKQQYF TGTGCCGTCGGGGCTAGCGGGGGGAAGCAGCAGTATTTT TRBV13 TRBD2 TRBJ2-3 NA
CASSEGGDGYTF TGTGCCAGCAGTGAAGGCGGGGATGGCTACACCTTC TRBV6-1 NA TRBJ1-2 NA
CASSESETQYF TGTGCCAGCAGTGAATCTGAGACCCAGTACTTC TRBV6-1 NA TRBJ2-5 NA
CASSQGEQGWNEQFF TGCGCCAGCAGCCAAGGCGAACAGGGATGGAATGAGCAGTTCTTC TRBV4-1 NA TRBJ2-1 NA
CASSTWRGRGYTEAFF TGTGCCAGCAGCACCTGGCGGGGCCGCGGGTACACTGAAGCTTTCTTT TRBV21-1 NA TRBJ1-1 NA
CASSPSTSGEAFF TGTGCCAGCTCACCGTCCACCTCAGGGGAAGCTTTCTTT TRBV18 NA TRBJ1-1 NA
CASTRQAGRGAEAFF TGTGCCAGCACAAGACAGGCCGGCCGAGGGGCTGAAGCTTTCTTT TRBV28 NA TRBJ1-1 NA
CASSGTVNQPQHF TGTGCCAGCAGCGGGACAGTCAATCAGCCCCAGCATTTT TRBV6-5 TRBD1 TRBJ1-5 NA
CSVVGASETQYF TGCAGCGTCGTGGGGGCTTCGGAGACCCAGTACTTC TRBV29-1 NA TRBJ2-5 NA
CASSLVAPILVESYNEQFF TGTGCCAGCAGCTTAGTTGCCCCTATCCTAGTGGAGTCCTACAATGAGCAGTTCTTC TRBV11-2 NA TRBJ2-1 NA
CASSQDNTDTQYF TGTGCCAGCAGTCAGGACAACACAGATACGCAGTATTTT TRBV6-6 NA TRBJ2-3 NA
CASSPVGSDEKLFF TGTGCCAGCTCACCAGTGGGGTCCGATGAAAAACTGTTTTTT TRBV18 NA TRBJ1-4 NA
CASSPLVRVEYYEQYF TGTGCCAGCTCACCGTTGGTAAGGGTCGAGTACTACGAGCAGTACTTC TRBV18 NA TRBJ2-7 NA
CASSQGFTRAYEQYF TGTGCCAGCAGCCAGGGATTCACGCGCGCCTACGAGCAGTACTTC TRBV11-2 NA TRBJ2-7 once
CASRWTGEGVTQYF TGCGCCAGCCGATGGACAGGGGAGGGAGTTACGCAGTATTTT TRBV10-2 TRBD1 TRBJ2-3 NA
CASSKGTQKRSYNEQFF TGTGCCAGCAGCAAAGGGACACAGAAACGCTCCTACAATGAGCAGTTCTTC TRBV21-1 NA TRBJ2-1 NA
CASSLGTGGFQNIQYF TGTGCCAGCAGCTTAGGGACAGGGGGCTTCCAAAACATTCAGTACTTC TRBV7-2 TRBD1 TRBJ2-4 once
CASSALSGGSTDTQYF TGTGCCAGCAGCGCCCTCAGCGGAGGTAGCACAGATACGCAGTATTTT TRBV11-3 NA TRBJ2-3 NA
CASSPTYRRGTANTGELFF TGTGCCAGCAGCCCTACTTATCGCAGGGGGACTGCGAACACCGGGGAGCTGTTTTTT TRBV11-2 NA TRBJ2-2 NA
CASSQTMNTEAFF TGTGCCAGCAGCCAAACAATGAACACTGAAGCTTTCTTT TRBV14 NA TRBJ1-1 NA
CASSPKGGMGRGEQFF TGTGCCAGCAGCCCAAAAGGGGGAATGGGACGTGGTGAGCAGTTCTTC TRBV7-6 NA TRBJ2-1 NA
CASRIDRGNTGELFF TGTGCCAGCAGGATAGACAGGGGAAACACCGGGGAGCTGTTTTTT TRBV7-2 TRBD1 TRBJ2-2 NA
CASSDLYEQYF TGTGCCAGCAGTGACCTCTACGAGCAGTACTTC TRBV27 NA TRBJ2-7 NA
CASKPGSPSSYNEQFF TGTGCCAGCAAGCCGGGCAGCCCAAGCTCCTACAATGAGCAGTTCTTC TRBV27 NA TRBJ2-1 NA
CASRGTGYNEKLFF TGTGCCAGCAGAGGGACAGGGTACAATGAAAAACTGTTTTTT TRBV2 TRBD1 TRBJ1-4 NA
CASSPTSGGTDTQYF TGTGCCAGCTCCCCAACTAGCGGGGGTACAGATACGCAGTATTTT TRBV18 TRBD2 TRBJ2-3 NA
CASSGLARYEQFF TGTGCCAGCAGTGGACTAGCTCGGTATGAGCAGTTCTTC TRBV6-1 TRBD2 TRBJ2-1 NA
CVRSVPWTGPTEAFF TGTGTCAGAAGCGTACCTTGGACGGGCCCCACTGAAGCTTTCTTT TRBV7-5 NA TRBJ1-1 NA
CASSSDHTDTQYF TGTGCCAGCAGCTCGGATCACACAGATACGCAGTATTTT TRBV7-3 NA TRBJ2-3 once
CASSWPWTYEQYF TGTGCCAGCAGCTGGCCCTGGACATACGAGCAGTACTTC TRBV7-9 NA TRBJ2-7 NA
CASSLRLAGGSSYNEQFF TGTGCCAGCAGCTTAAGACTAGCGGGGGGGAGCTCCTACAATGAGCAGTTCTTC TRBV5-4 TRBD2 TRBJ2-1 NA
CASSLASRGGIYEQYF TGTGCCAGCAGCTTAGCGAGCCGGGGGGGCATATACGAGCAGTACTTC TRBV7-6 TRBD2 TRBJ2-7 NA
CASKRTGDQPQHF TGTGCCAGCAAGAGGACAGGGGATCAGCCCCAGCATTTT TRBV6-1 TRBD1 TRBJ1-5 few
CASSLYLDSYEQYF TGTGCCAGCAGTTTATACCTAGATTCCTACGAGCAGTACTTC TRBV27 NA TRBJ2-7 once
CASSDFQNTGELFF TGCGCCAGCAGTGACTTCCAAAACACCGGGGAGCTGTTTTTT TRBV10-1 NA TRBJ2-2 NA